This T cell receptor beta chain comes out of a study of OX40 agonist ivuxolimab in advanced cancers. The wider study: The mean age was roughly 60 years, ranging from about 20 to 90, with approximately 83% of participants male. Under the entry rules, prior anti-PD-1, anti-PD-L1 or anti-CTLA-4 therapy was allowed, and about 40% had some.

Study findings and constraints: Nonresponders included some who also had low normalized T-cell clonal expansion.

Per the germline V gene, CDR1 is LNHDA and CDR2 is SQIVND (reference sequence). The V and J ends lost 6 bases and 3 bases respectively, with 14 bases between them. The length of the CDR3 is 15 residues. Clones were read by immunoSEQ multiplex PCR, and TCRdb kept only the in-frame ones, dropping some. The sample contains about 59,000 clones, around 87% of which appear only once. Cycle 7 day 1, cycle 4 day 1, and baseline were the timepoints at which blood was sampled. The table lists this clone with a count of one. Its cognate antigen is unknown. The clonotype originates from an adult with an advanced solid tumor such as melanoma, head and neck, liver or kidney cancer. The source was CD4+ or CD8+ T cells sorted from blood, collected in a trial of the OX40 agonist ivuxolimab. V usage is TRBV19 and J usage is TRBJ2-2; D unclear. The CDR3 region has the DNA TGTGCCAGTAGCCAGACCCAGCGCGACACCGGGGAGCTGTTTTTT. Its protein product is CASSQTQRDTGELFF.